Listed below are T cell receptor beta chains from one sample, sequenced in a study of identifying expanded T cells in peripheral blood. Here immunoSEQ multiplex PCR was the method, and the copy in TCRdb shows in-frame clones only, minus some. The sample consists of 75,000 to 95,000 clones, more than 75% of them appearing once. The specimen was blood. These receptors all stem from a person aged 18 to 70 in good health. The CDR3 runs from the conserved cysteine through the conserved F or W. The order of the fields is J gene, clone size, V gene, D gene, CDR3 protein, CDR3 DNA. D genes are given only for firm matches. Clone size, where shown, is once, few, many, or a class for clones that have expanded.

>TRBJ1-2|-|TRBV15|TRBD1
CATSSDPGTGGYGYTF
TGTGCCACCAGCAGTGACCCCGGGACAGGGGGTTATGGCTACACCTTC
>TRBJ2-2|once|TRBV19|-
CASTPGTHTGELFF
TGTGCCAGTACTCCCGGGACACACACCGGGGAGCTGTTTTTT
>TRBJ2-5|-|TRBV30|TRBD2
CAWSAWGTSVQETQYF
TGTGCCTGGAGTGCCTGGGGGACTAGCGTTCAAGAGACCCAGTACTTC
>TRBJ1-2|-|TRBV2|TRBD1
CASSAGTEYGYTF
TGTGCCAGCAGCGCCGGGACAGAGTATGGCTACACCTTC
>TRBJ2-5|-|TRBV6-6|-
CASSYSGLQETQYF
TGTGCCAGCAGTTATTCAGGGTTACAAGAGACCCAGTACTTC
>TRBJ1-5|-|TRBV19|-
CASMTAYSNQPQHF
TGTGCCAGCATGACAGCTTATAGCAATCAGCCCCAGCATTTT
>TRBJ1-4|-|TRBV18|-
CASSPDRPGGNEKLFF
TGTGCCAGCTCACCCGATCGGCCTGGCGGTAATGAAAAACTGTTTTTT
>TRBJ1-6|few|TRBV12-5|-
CASGLVIDSLNSPLHF
TGTGCTAGTGGTTTGGTCATCGACAGCCTTAATTCACCCCTCCACTTT
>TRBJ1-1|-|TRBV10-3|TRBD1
CAISVPPGRGPTEAFF
TGTGCCATCAGTGTTCCCCCTGGCAGGGGGCCCACTGAAGCTTTCTTT
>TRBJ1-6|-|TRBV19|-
CASSGPKEWNSPLHF
TGTGCCAGTAGTGGCCCAAAGGAGTGGAATTCACCCCTCCACTTT
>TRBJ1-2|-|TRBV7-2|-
CASTLTGNYGYTF
TGTGCCAGCACCTTGACAGGAAACTATGGCTACACCTTC
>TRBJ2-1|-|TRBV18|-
CASSPEEGSFSYNEQFF
TGTGCCAGCTCACCAGAGGAGGGCTCGTTCTCCTACAATGAGCAGTTCTTC
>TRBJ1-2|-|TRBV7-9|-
CASSLSSAELYGYTF
TGTGCCAGCAGCTTAAGTTCTGCAGAACTCTATGGCTACACCTTC
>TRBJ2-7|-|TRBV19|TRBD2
CASASGVLAGGPEQYF
TGTGCCAGTGCATCGGGGGTACTCGCGGGGGGACCAGAGCAGTACTTC
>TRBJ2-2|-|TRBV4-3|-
CASSLWGAGELFF
TGCGCCAGCAGCCTTTGGGGGGCCGGGGAGCTGTTTTTT
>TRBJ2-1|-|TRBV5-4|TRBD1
CASSQTTTRTFRDRNEQFF
TGTGCCAGCAGCCAAACAACTACTCGGACATTCCGGGACAGGAATGAGCAGTTCTTC
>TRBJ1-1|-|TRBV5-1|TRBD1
CASSSGQGVRVNTEAFF
TGCGCCAGCAGCAGCGGACAGGGGGTGAGGGTGAACACTGAAGCTTTCTTT
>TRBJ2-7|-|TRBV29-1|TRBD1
CSVDLPGQGAYEQYF
TGCAGCGTAGACCTTCCGGGACAGGGGGCTTACGAGCAGTACTTC
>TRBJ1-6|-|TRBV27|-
CASSRGDGILTGQNSPLHF
TGTGCCAGCAGTAGGGGGGATGGGATTCTGACAGGCCAGAATTCACCCCTCCACTTT
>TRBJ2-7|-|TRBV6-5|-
CASSRAYAYEQYF
TGTGCCAGCAGTCGGGCCTATGCCTACGAGCAGTACTTC
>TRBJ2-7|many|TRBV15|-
CATSSGRRVEQYF
TGTGCCACCAGCAGCGGAAGGCGGGTTGAGCAGTACTTC
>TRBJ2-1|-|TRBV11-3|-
CASSLDLSGNVVFF
TGTGCCAGCAGCTTAGATCTGAGCGGCAACGTGGTGTTCTTC
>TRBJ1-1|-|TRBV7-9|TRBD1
CASSLSHRGLLRNTEAFF
TGTGCCAGCAGCTTGTCCCACAGGGGGCTCTTGAGGAACACTGAAGCTTTCTTT